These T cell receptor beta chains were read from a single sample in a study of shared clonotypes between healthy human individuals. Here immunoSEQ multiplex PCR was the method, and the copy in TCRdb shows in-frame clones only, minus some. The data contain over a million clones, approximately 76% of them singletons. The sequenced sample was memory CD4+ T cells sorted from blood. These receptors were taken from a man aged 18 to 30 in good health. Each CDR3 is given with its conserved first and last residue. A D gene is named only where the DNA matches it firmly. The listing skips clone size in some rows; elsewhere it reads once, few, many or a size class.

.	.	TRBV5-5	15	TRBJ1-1	TGTGCCAGCAGCTTGAGTCTGGCCCGGGCCGCTGAAGCTTTCTTT	CASSLSLARAAEAFF
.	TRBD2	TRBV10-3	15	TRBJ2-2	TGTGCCATCAGGCCCGGGACTAGCGTGCCCGGGGAGCTGTTTTTT	CAIRPGTSVPGELFF
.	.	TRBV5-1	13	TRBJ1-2	TGCGCCAGCAAGACGGACAATTATTATGGCTACACCTTC	CASKTDNYYGYTF
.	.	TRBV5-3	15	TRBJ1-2	TGTGCCAGAAGCTTGGATCCAGGGGTCATGTATGGCTACACCTTC	CARSLDPGVMYGYTF
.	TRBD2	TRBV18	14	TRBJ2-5	TGTGCCAGCTCCCCTAGCGGGAGTCCAGAGACCCAGTACTTC	CASSPSGSPETQYF
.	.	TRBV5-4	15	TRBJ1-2	TGTGCCAGCAGCTTGGCCCGGGCGCGTGCGGGGGGCTACACCTTC	CASSLARARAGGYTF
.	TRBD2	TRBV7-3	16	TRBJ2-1	TGTGCCAGCAGCCCATTTGCGGGGGGCATGTACAATGAGCAGTTCTTC	CASSPFAGGMYNEQFF
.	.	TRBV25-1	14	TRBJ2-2	TGTGCCAGCAGTGACGATAGGAGGGCCGGGGAGCTGTTTTTT	CASSDDRRAGELFF
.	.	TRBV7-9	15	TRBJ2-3	TGTGCCAGCAGCTTAGAAGGACACTACACAGATACGCAGTATTTT	CASSLEGHYTDTQYF
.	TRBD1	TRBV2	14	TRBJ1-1	TGTGCCAGCAGTGAGACAGGGGTGAACACTGAAGCTTTCTTT	CASSETGVNTEAFF
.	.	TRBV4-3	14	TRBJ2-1	TGCGCCAGCAGCCTCGGCGGATTCAGCAATGAGCAGTTCTTC	CASSLGGFSNEQFF
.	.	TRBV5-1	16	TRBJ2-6	TGCGCCAGCAGCGCTGTGTCCGTTTCAGGGGCCAACGTCCTGACTTTC	CASSAVSVSGANVLTF
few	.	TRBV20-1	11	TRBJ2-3	TGCAGTGCTAGTATACCGGGCGTTCAGTATTTT	CSASIPGVQYF
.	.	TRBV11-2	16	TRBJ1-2	TGTGCCAGCAGCTTAGCCTCTCCGCCAGGGAGGAATGGCTACACCTTC	CASSLASPPGRNGYTF
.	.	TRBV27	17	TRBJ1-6	TGTGCCAGCACCAAATCAAAGGGGCCCTTATATAATTCACCCCTCCACTTT	CASTKSKGPLYNSPLHF
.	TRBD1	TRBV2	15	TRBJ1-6	TGTGCCAGCAGTGGAGGGGACAGGAAAAATTCACCCCTCCACTTT	CASSGGDRKNSPLHF
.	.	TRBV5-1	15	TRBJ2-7	TGCGCCAGCAGTTTGACCGAGGGAACCCGCTACGAGCAGTACTTC	CASSLTEGTRYEQYF
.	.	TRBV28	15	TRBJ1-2	TGTGCCAGCAGTTTCCCCACGAGGCAGATCTATGGCTACACCTTC	CASSFPTRQIYGYTF
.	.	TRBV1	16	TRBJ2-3	TGCACCAGCAGCCAAGCTGACAGGGGGTATTTGGTTACGCAGTATTTT	CTSSQADRGYLVTQYF
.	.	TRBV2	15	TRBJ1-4	TGTGCCAGCAAACGGTCCGCGACAGAAAATGAAAAACTGTTTTTT	CASKRSATENEKLFF
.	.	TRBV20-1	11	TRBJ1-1	TGCAGTGAAGGAGAATCCACTGAAGCTTTCTTT	CSEGESTEAFF
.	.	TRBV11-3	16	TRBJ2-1	TGTGCCAGCAGCTTAGATGGCGCAGGAGGGTTGGGTGAGCAGTTCTTC	CASSLDGAGGLGEQFF
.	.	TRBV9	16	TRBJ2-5	TGTGCCAGCAGCGTAGAGGCAGGGAGCTACCAAGAGACCCAGTACTTC	CASSVEAGSYQETQYF
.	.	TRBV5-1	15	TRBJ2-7	TGCGCCAGCAGCTTGGTCTGGGGGAACTCGTACGAGCAGTACTTC	CASSLVWGNSYEQYF
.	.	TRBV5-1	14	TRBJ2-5	TGCGCCAGCAGCCCCCTCGGGGGCTCAGAGACCCAGTACTTC	CASSPLGGSETQYF
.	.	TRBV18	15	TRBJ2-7	TGTGCCAGCTCACCCTCCGTTGGTCAGCTCTACGAGCAGTACTTC	CASSPSVGQLYEQYF
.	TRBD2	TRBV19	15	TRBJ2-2	TGTGCCAGTAGTCCTGGACTAGTGGGCACCGGGGAGCTGTTTTTT	CASSPGLVGTGELFF
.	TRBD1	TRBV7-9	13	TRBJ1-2	TGTGCCAGCAGCTTTCAGGGGGCAGGAGGCTACACCTTC	CASSFQGAGGYTF
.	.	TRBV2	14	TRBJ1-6	TGTGCCAGCAGTGAACAGGGTTCGAATTCACCCCTCCACTTT	CASSEQGSNSPLHF
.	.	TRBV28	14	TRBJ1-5	TGTGCCGCCAGGGTAAACGGCGCCAATCAGCCCCAGCATTTT	CAARVNGANQPQHF
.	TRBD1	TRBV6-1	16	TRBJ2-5	TGTGCCAGCAGTGAAGGATACGGACAGGGGAAAGAGACCCAGTACTTC	CASSEGYGQGKETQYF
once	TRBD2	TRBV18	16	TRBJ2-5	TGTGCCAGCTCTCGACGACTAGCGGGGGAACAAGAGACCCAGTACTTC	CASSRRLAGEQETQYF
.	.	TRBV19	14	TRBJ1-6	TGTGCCAGTAGTATGAGGTGGCGAAATTCACCCCTCCACTTT	CASSMRWRNSPLHF
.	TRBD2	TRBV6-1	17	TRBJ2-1	TGTGCCAGCAGTGAAGACGGGAGGGGCAGGGGCAGGGATGAGCAGTTCTTC	CASSEDGRGRGRDEQFF
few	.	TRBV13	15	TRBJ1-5	TGTGCCAGCAGCCTCGGACATCTTAGCAATCAGCCCCAGCATTTT	CASSLGHLSNQPQHF
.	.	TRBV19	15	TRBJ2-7	TGTGCCAGTAGTATAAGGTGGGGGGCGAACTACGAGCAGTACTTC	CASSIRWGANYEQYF
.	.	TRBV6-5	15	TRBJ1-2	TGTGCCAGCAGTTACTCCTTACGGCCGCCCTATGGCTACACCTTC	CASSYSLRPPYGYTF
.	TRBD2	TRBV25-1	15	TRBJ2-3	TGTGCCAGCAGTGAATCGGGGGGGAGCACAGATACGCAGTATTTT	CASSESGGSTDTQYF
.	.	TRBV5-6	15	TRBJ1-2	TGTGCCAGCAGCTTTGACACAATCGAGGACTATGGCTACACCTTC	CASSFDTIEDYGYTF
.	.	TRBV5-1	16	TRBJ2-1	TGCGCCAGCAGCCCTAGTCACAGCACAGGGTACAATGAGCAGTTCTTC	CASSPSHSTGYNEQFF
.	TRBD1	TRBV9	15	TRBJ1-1	TGTGCCAGCAGCGCCGGAGGGACAGTGGCCACTGAAGCTTTCTTT	CASSAGGTVATEAFF
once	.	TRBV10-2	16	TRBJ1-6	TGCGCCAGCAGTGAGTCAGGTGGGAGGAATAATTCACCCCTCCACTTT	CASSESGGRNNSPLHF
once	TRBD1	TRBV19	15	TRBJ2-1	TGTGCCAGCTCAAACCCGGGACAGGGGAGGGGTGAGCAGTTCTTC	CASSNPGQGRGEQFF
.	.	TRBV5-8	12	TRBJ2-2	TGTGCCAGCAGCTGGGGGCTGGGGGAGCTGTTTTTT	CASSWGLGELFF
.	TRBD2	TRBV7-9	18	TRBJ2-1	TGTGCCAGCAGCCCCATTCCCGGGCTAGCGGGGGGCTACAATGAGCAGTTCTTC	CASSPIPGLAGGYNEQFF
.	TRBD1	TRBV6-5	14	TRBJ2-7	TGTGCCAGCAGCCGGGCGGACAGGGACTACGAGCAGTACTTC	CASSRADRDYEQYF
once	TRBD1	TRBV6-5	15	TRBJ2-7	TGTGCCAGCAGTTACACCCTTCAACAGGGGCTCGGGCAGTACTTC	CASSYTLQQGLGQYF
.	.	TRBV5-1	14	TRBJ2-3	TGCGCCAGCAGCTTGGGAAGCAGCACAGATACGCAGTATTTT	CASSLGSSTDTQYF
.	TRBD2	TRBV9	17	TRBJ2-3	TGTGCCAGCAGCGTAGCTCCACTAGCGGGAGTTGTAGATACGCAGTATTTT	CASSVAPLAGVVDTQYF
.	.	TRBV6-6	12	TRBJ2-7	TGTGCCAGCAGCCTTCCTAGCTACGAGCAGTACTTC	CASSLPSYEQYF
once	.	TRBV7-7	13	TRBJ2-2	TGTGCTAGCAGCTTACTCCGAACCGGGGAGCTGTTTTTT	CASSLLRTGELFF
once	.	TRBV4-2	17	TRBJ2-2	TGTGCCAGCAGCCAAGATCGGGTGGGGCTGAACACCGGGGAGCTGTTTTTT	CASSQDRVGLNTGELFF
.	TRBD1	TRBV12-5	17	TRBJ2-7	TGTGCTAGTGGTTTGGCCCTCACCGGGACAGGGGGCGGCGAGCAGTACTTC	CASGLALTGTGGGEQYF
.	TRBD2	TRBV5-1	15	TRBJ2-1	TGCGCCAGCAGCCCGGGACTAGCGTACAACAATGAGCAGTTCTTC	CASSPGLAYNNEQFF
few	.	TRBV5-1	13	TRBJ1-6	TGCGCCAGCAGTGAGGGGAAGGAGACGCCCCTCCACTTT	CASSEGKETPLHF